These T cell receptor beta chains were read from a single sample in a study of T-cell reconstitution after alpha-beta-depleted transplantation in children. TCRdb re-called the PCR reads with MiXCR, one entry per CDR3 protein. There are 670,000 or so distinct CDR3 sequences in the sample; under 15% occur only once, and about 0.77% lies in the top ten. The material sequenced was PBMCs, taken before TCRalphabeta/CD19-depleted stem cell transplant. Source of these receptors: a girl aged 2-15 years with congenital amegakaryocytic thrombocytopenia, due to receive a stem cell transplant. CDR3s include the opening cysteine and the closing phenylalanine or tryptophan. Each record gives: D gene, CDR3 length, V gene, clone size, J gene, CDR3 DNA, CDR3 protein. D genes are given only for firm matches. For some rows the clone size is stated as once, few or many, or as a class when expanded; others skip it.

>-|12|TRBV19|few|TRBJ2-4
TGTGCCAGTAGTGTAGCCAAAAACATTCAGTACTTC
CASSVAKNIQYF
>-|13|TRBV29-1|many|TRBJ2-5
TGCAGCGTTGTCGGCGGTAACCAAGAGACCCAGTACTTC
CSVVGGNQETQYF
>TRBD1|14|TRBV5-1|-|TRBJ2-1
TGCGCCAGCAACCCGGGACAGGGAAACTATCGGGGATTCTTC
CASNPGQGNYRGFF
>TRBD2|15|TRBV30|few|TRBJ2-3
TGTGCCTGGGACCAGCTAGCGGGGAGATCAGATACGCAGTATTTT
CAWDQLAGRSDTQYF
>TRBD1|14|TRBV5-1|many|TRBJ2-5
TGCGCCAGCAGCTCCACAGGGGCGCAAGAGACCCAGTACTTC
CASSSTGAQETQYF
>-|15|TRBV6-1|many|TRBJ2-1
TGTGCCAGCAGTGGTGTCAGGGGGGAGTACAATGAGCAGTTCTTC
CASSGVRGEYNEQFF
>-|15|TRBV10-3|-|TRBJ1-3
TGTGCCATTATGACAGGTCTGATCTCTGGAAACACCATATATTTT
CAIMTGLISGNTIYF
>-|13|TRBV7-6|-|TRBJ2-5
TGTGCCAGCAGCGCCGGTAATCCGGAGACCCAGTACTTC
CASSAGNPETQYF
>-|14|TRBV7-6|-|TRBJ2-7
TGTGCCAGCAGCTGGGATCTCAGCTCCTACGAGCAGTACTTC
CASSWDLSSYEQYF
>TRBD2|17|TRBV12-3/TRBV12-4|many|TRBJ2-1
TGTGCCAGCAGTCACGCGACTAGCGGGAAGAACTACAATGAGCAGTTCTTC
CASSHATSGKNYNEQFF
>-|13|TRBV6-1|-|TRBJ2-1
TGTGCCAGCAGCGAATACTCATACTACGAGCAGTTCTTC
CASSEYSYYEQFF
>-|15|TRBV18|many|TRBJ2-5
TGTGCCAGCTCACCATTGGCAGGGGAACAAGAGACCCAGTACTTC
CASSPLAGEQETQYF
>-|13|TRBV5-1|many|TRBJ2-1
TGCGCCAGCAGCTTGGATTGGAGCAATGAGCAGTTCTTC
CASSLDWSNEQFF
>-|14|TRBV10-2|-|TRBJ2-7
TGCGCCAGCAGTGACAGGCAGGAAAACTACGAGCAGTACTTC
CASSDRQENYEQYF
>TRBD2|15|TRBV12-3/TRBV12-4|many|TRBJ2-7
TGTGCCAGCAGTTTACTACGCGGGAGGGCCAGCGAGCAGTACTTC
CASSLLRGRASEQYF
>TRBD1|17|TRBV27|-|TRBJ1-1
TGTGCCAGCAGTTTATGGGGGACAGGGGGCGAAAGCACTGAAGCTTTCTTT
CASSLWGTGGESTEAFF
>-|13|TRBV7-9|-|TRBJ2-3
TGTGCCAGCAGCTTTATCGTCGGGGATACGCAGTATTTT
CASSFIVGDTQYF
>-|18|TRBV5-1|many|TRBJ2-5
TGCGCCAGCAGCTTGGCCGACACTGGGTATGGATCACAAGAGACCCAGTACTTC
CASSLADTGYGSQETQYF
>-|17|TRBV3-1|-|TRBJ2-3
TGTGCCAGCAGCCAAGAATCCTACAAGACGTCCACAGATACGCAGTATTTT
CASSQESYKTSTDTQYF
>-|12|TRBV29-1|many|TRBJ2-3
TGCAGCGTTGTGCTTCGCGCAGATACGCAGTATTTT
CSVVLRADTQYF
>-|13|TRBV2|-|TRBJ2-1
TGTGCCAGCAGTGACTCTCTGGCTTTCGAGCAGTTCTTC
CASSDSLAFEQFF
>TRBD1|15|TRBV20-1|few|TRBJ2-3
TGCAGTGCTAGACGGCCCCCCGGGACAGGAGATACGCAGTATTTT
CSARRPPGTGDTQYF
>-|12|TRBV29-1|many|TRBJ2-3
TGCAGCGTTGATAAGGCCACAGATACGCAGTATTTT
CSVDKATDTQYF
>-|14|TRBV10-3|many|TRBJ2-7
TGTGCCATCAGTGAGGGGGGCAGCTCCTACGAGCAGTACTTC
CAISEGGSSYEQYF
>-|16|TRBV6-1|many|TRBJ2-7
TGTGCCAGCAGACGCACAAACAGGGACAATTCCTACGAGCAGTACTTC
CASRRTNRDNSYEQYF
>-|17|TRBV20-1|-|TRBJ2-5
TGCAGTGCTTCCGTTCACCCCGGGCGCGGGACAGCCGAGACCCAGTACTTC
CSASVHPGRGTAETQYF
>TRBD2|13|TRBV9|many|TRBJ2-5
TGTGCCAGCAGCGTCGAGCGGGAGGAGACCCAGTACTTC
CASSVEREETQYF
>-|16|TRBV20-1|many|TRBJ2-1
TGCAGTGCTAGAGATTGGGGTTGGGACACAGACAATGAGCAGTTCTTC
CSARDWGWDTDNEQFF
>-|13|TRBV20-1|many|TRBJ2-3
TGCAGTGTTTTGACTAGAGTCACGAATACGCAGTATTTT
CSVLTRVTNTQYF
>TRBD2|15|TRBV12-3/TRBV12-4|many|TRBJ2-2
TGTGCCAGCAGTTTATTCCCTCCGGGAGGGGGGGAGCTGTTTTTT
CASSLFPPGGGELFF
>-|15|TRBV5-1|few|TRBJ1-3
TGCGCCAGCAGCCCCAGCGGAAACTCTGGAAACACCATATATTTT
CASSPSGNSGNTIYF
>TRBD2|15|TRBV20-1|many|TRBJ2-2
TGCAGTGCCCTCCCCGGGAGGGTAGACACCGGGGAGCTGTTTTTT
CSALPGRVDTGELFF
>-|14|TRBV5-5|few|TRBJ2-7
TGTGCCAGCAGCTTGAGACAGACTACCTACGAGCAGTACTTC
CASSLRQTTYEQYF
>TRBD2|14|TRBV5-1|-|TRBJ2-7
TGCGCCAGCACCCAAGCGGGAGGACCCTACGAGCAGTACTTC
CASTQAGGPYEQYF
>-|14|TRBV5-1|many|TRBJ1-1
TGCGCCAGCAGCTTGGGTTGGGGGGACACTGAAGCTTTCTTT
CASSLGWGDTEAFF
>TRBD1|14|TRBV5-1|many|TRBJ2-3
TGCGCCAGCAGCTTTGGACAGGGGCAAGATACGCAGTATTTT
CASSFGQGQDTQYF
>-|15|TRBV7-3|-|TRBJ2-2
TGTGCCAGCAGCTTTAATCTAGCGAGCACCGGGGAGCTGTTTTTT
CASSFNLASTGELFF
>-|16|TRBV25-1|-|TRBJ2-6
TGTGCCAGCAGTGAATATACGGCCTCTGGGGCCAACGTCCTGACTTTC
CASSEYTASGANVLTF
>TRBD1|14|TRBV5-1|many|TRBJ1-4
TGCGCCAGCAGCTTATCGGGACAGCTGGAAAAACTGTTTTTT
CASSLSGQLEKLFF
>-|16|TRBV7-9|many|TRBJ1-1
TGTGCCAGCAGCCATGGCCGGGCAGGGGAGAACACTGAAGCTTTCTTT
CASSHGRAGENTEAFF
>TRBD2|15|TRBV12-3/TRBV12-4|few|TRBJ2-3
TGTGCCAGCAGTTGGGCTAGCGGGGGCACAGATACGCAGTATTTT
CASSWASGGTDTQYF
>TRBD2|16|TRBV7-8|many|TRBJ2-1
TGTGCCAGCAGCTCCAGGCCCGGGACTACCAACAATGAGCAGTTCTTC
CASSSRPGTTNNEQFF
>-|14|TRBV7-9|-|TRBJ2-7
TGTGCCAGCAGCGCCGCAGGGGAATTCTACGAGCAGTACTTC
CASSAAGEFYEQYF
>-|12|TRBV19|-|TRBJ1-5
TGTGCCAGTAGTATCGCCAATCAGCCCCAGCATTTT
CASSIANQPQHF
>TRBD2|14|TRBV10-2|many|TRBJ2-7
TGCGCCAGCAGTGAAAAGCGGGGTATCTACGAGCAGTACTTC
CASSEKRGIYEQYF
>-|13|TRBV5-4|-|TRBJ1-1
TGTGCCAGCAGCTTGGTCCACCAAGGTGAAGCTTTCTTT
CASSLVHQGEAFF
>-|14|TRBV6-2/TRBV6-3|many|TRBJ2-2
TGTGCCAGCAGTTATTTGGCCTACACCGGGGAGCTGTTTTTT
CASSYLAYTGELFF
>-|16|TRBV5-1|-|TRBJ1-5
TGCGCCAGCAGCTTGGATTTTACCAATAGCAATCAGCCCCAGCATTTT
CASSLDFTNSNQPQHF